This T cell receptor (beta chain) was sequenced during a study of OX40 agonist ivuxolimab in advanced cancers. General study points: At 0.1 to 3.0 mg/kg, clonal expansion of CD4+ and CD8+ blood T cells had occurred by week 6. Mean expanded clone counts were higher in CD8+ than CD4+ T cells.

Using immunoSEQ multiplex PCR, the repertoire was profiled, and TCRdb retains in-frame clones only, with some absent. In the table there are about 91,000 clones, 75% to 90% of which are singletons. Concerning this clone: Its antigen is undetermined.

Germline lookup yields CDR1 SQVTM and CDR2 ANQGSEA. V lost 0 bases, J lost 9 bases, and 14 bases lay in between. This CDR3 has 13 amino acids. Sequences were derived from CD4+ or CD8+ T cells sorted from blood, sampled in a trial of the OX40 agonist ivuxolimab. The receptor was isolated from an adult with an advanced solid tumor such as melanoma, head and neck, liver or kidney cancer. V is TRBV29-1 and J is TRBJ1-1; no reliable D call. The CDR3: CSVEDQLGGKAFF. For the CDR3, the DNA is TGCAGCGTTGAAGATCAGCTGGGCGGGAAAGCTTTCTTT.